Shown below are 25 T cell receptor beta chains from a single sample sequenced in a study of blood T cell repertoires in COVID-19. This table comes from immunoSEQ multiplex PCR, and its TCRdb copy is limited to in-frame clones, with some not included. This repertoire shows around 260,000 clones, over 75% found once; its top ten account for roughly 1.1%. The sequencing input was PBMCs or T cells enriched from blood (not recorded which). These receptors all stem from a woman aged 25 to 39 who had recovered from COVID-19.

As DNA, the CDR3 is TGCAGTGCTAAGGGGAACTATGGCTACACCTTC. Translation gives CSAKGNYGYTF. V usage is TRBV20-1 and J usage is TRBJ1-2, with D possibly being TRBD1 (5 bases). Germline CDR1 DFQATT, CDR2 SNEGSKA (reference sequence). V lost 4 bases and J 2 bases, leaving 5 bases between the germline ends. The CDR3 totals 11 residues.

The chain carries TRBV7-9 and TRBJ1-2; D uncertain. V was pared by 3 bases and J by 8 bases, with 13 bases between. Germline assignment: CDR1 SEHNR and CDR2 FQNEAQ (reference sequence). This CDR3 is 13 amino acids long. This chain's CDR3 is CASSLSSERGYTF. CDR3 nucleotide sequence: TGTGCCAGCAGCTTGTCCTCTGAGCGCGGCTACACCTTC.

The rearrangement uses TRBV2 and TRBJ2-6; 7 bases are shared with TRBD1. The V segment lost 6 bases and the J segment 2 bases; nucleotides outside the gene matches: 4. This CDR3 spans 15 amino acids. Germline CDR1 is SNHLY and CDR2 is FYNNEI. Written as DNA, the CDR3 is TGTGCCAGCAGGGCCGACAGGGCTGGGGCCAACGTCCTGACTTTC. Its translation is CASRADRAGANVLTF.

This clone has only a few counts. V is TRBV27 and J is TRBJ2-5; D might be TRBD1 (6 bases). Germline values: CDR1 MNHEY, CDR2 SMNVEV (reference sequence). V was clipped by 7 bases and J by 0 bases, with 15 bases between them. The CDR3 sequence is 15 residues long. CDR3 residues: CASKRRDTYQETQYF. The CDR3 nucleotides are TGTGCCAGCAAGCGCCGGGACACCTACCAAGAGACCCAGTACTTC.

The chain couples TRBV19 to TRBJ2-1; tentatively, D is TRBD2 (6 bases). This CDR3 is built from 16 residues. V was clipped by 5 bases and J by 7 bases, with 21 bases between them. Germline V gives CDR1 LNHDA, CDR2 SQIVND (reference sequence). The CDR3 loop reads CASSANPGLTPNEQFF. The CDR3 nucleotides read TGTGCCAGTAGTGCGAACCCGGGACTCACACCTAATGAGCAGTTCTTC.

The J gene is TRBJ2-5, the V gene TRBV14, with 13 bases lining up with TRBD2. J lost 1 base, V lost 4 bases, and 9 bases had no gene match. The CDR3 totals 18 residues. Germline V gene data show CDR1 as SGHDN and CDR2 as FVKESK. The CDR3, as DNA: TGTGCCAGCAGCCCGCGACTAGCGGGAGGCCTAATCCAAGAGACCCAGTACTTC. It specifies CASSPRLAGGLIQETQYF.

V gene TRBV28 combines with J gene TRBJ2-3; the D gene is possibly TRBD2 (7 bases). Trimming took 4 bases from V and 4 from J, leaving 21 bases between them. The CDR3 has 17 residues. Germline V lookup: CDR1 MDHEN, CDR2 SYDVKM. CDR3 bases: TGTGCCAGCAGTTCCCCCGGGGGGACACGGCCAGCAGATACGCAGTATTTT. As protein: CASSSPGGTRPADTQYF.

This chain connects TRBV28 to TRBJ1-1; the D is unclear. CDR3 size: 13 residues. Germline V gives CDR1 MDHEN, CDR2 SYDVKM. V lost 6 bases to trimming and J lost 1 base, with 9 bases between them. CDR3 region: CASSSTPNTEAFF. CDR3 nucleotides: TGTGCCAGCAGCTCAACACCGAACACTGAAGCTTTCTTT.

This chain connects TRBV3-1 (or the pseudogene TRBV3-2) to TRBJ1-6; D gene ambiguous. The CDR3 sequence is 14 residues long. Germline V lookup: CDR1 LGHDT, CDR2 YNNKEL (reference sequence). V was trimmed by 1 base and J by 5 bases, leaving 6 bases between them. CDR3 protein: CASSQGGDNSPLHF. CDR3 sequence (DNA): TGTGCCAGCAGCCAAGGCGGGGATAATTCACCCCTCCACTTT.

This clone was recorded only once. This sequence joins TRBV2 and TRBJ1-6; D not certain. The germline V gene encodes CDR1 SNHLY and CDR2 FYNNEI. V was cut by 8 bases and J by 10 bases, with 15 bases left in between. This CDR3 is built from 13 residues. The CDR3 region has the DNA TGTGCCAGCGGAGAGGTGGTAGGATCACCCCTCCACTTT. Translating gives CASGEVVGSPLHF.

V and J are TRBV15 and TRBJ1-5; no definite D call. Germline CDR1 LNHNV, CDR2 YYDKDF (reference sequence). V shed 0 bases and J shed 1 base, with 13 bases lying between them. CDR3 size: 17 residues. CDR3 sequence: CATSRDLLSGSNQPQHF. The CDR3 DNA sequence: TGTGCCACCAGCAGAGATCTCCTATCGGGGAGCAATCAGCCCCAGCATTTT.

The CDR3 DNA is TGTGCCAGCACTAGCGGGAATTACAATGAGCAGTTCTTC. Translating it yields CASTSGNYNEQFF. The V call is TRBV10-3, the J call TRBJ2-1; TRBD2 matches 10 bases. The V gene's germline CDR1 is ENHRY and CDR2 SYGVKD. The CDR3 sequence is 13 residues long. Trimming at V came to 10 bases and at J to 4 bases, leaving 4 bases not matched to a gene.

In nucleotides, the CDR3 is TGTGCCAGTAGGATGGCGGGAGCCCCCAACGGCGGGGAGCTGTTTTTT. As protein: CASRMAGAPNGGELFF. This sequence joins TRBV19 and TRBJ2-2; 7 positions agree with TRBD2. V was pared by 6 bases and J by 7 bases, with 14 bases of the junction left unmatched. The CDR3 totals 16 residues. Germline values: CDR1 LNHDA, CDR2 SQIVND (reference sequence). The full variable domain, in which reference TRBV19 and TRBJ2-2 provide the parts outside the CDR3, is DGGITQSPKYLFRKEGQNVTLSCEQNLNHDAMYWYRQDPGQGLRLIYYSQIVNDFQKGDIAEGYSVSREKKESFPLTVTSAQKNPTAFYLCASRMAGAPNGGELFFGEGSRLTVL.

The CDR3 DNA sequence: TGTGCCATCGCTAGCGGGAGTAGCGTTTACGAGCAGTACTTC. Translated: CAIASGSSVYEQYF. This chain uses TRBV10-3 with TRBJ2-7, with TRBD2 identical over 10 bases. With V trimmed by 8 bases and J by 4 bases, 8 bases remained unmatched. Germline lookup yields CDR1 ENHRY and CDR2 SYGVKD. The CDR3 covers 14 residues.

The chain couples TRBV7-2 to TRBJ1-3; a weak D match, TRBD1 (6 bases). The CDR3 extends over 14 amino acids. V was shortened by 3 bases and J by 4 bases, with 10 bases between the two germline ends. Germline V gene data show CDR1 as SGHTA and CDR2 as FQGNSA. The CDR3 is CASSFSDRGNTIYF. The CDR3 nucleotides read TGTGCCAGCAGCTTTAGTGACAGGGGAAACACCATATATTTT.

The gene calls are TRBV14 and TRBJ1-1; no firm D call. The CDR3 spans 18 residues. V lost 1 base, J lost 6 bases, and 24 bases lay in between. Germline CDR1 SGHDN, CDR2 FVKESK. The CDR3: CASSQVAQSSNNNPEAFF. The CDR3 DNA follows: TGTGCCAGCAGCCAAGTAGCCCAATCCTCCAACAATAACCCTGAAGCTTTCTTT.

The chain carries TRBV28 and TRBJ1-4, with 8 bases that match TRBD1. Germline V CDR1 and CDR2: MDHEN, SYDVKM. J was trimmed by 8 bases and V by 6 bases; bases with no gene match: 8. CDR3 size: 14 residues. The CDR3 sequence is CASRETGADEKLFF. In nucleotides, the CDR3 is TGTGCCAGCAGAGAGACAGGGGCGGACGAAAAACTGTTTTTT.

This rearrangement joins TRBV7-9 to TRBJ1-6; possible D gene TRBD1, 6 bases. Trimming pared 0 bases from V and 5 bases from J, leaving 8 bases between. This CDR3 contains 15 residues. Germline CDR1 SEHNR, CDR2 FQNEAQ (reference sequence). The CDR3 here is CASSLAGADNSPLHF. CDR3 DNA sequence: TGTGCCAGCAGCTTAGCGGGGGCCGATAATTCACCCCTCCACTTT. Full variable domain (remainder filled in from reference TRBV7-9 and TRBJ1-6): DTGVSQNPRHKITKRGQNVTFRCDPISEHNRLYWYRQTLGQGPEFLTYFQNEAQLEKSRLLSDRFSAERPKGSFSTLEIQRTEQGDSAMYLCASSLAGADNSPLHFGNGTRLTVT.

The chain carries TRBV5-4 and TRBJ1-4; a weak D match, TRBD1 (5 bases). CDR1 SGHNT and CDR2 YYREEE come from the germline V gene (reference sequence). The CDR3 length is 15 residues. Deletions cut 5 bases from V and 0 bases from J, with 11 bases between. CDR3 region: CASRRDAATNEKLFF. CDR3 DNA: TGTGCCAGCAGGCGGGACGCTGCAACTAATGAAAAACTGTTTTTT.

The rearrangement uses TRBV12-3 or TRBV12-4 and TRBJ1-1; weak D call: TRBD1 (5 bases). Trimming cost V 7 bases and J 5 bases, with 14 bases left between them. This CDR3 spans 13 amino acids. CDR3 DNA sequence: TGTGCCAGCACACTCCAGGGAAATACTGAAGCTTTCTTT. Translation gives CASTLQGNTEAFF.

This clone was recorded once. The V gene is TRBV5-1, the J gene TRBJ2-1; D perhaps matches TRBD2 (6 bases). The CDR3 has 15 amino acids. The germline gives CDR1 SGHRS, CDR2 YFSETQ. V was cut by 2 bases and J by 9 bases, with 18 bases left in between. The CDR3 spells CASSFGGIPPLEQFF. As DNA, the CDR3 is TGCGCCAGCAGCTTTGGCGGGATACCCCCCCTTGAGCAGTTCTTC.

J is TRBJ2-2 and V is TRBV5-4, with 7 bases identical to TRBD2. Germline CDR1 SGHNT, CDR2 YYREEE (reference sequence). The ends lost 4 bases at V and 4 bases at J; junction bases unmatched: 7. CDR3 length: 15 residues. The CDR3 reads CASSNLAEITGELFF. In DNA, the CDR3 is TGTGCCAGCAGCAATCTAGCGGAAATCACCGGGGAGCTGTTTTTT.

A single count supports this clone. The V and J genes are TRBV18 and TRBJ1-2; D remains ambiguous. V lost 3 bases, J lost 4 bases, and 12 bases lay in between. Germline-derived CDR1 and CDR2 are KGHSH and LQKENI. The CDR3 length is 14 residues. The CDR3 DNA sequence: TGTGCCAGCTCACCTACCGGCGGCGGCTATGGCTACACCTTC. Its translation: CASSPTGGGYGYTF.

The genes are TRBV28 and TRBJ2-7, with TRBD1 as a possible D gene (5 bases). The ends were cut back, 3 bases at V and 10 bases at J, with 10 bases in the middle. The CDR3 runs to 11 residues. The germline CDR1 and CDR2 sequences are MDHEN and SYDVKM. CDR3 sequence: CASSFMGPQYF. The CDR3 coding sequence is TGTGCCAGCAGTTTTATGGGGCCCCAGTACTTC.

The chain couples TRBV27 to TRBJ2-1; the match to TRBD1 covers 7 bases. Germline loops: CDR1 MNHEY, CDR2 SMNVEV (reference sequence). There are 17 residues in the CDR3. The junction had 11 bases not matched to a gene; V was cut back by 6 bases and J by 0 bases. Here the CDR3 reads CASRRQGVSDSYNEQFF. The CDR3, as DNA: TGTGCCAGCAGACGCCAGGGGGTAAGCGACTCCTACAATGAGCAGTTCTTC.